This is a list of T cell receptor beta chains from one sample in a study of identical twins. Each CDR3 protein is one row after TCRdb ran MiXCR on the 5' RACE reads. Among approximately 260,000 distinct CDR3 sequences listed, roughly 8% were seen once. These data also formed part of another study, on yellow fever vaccine responses in identical twins.

Source material: CD8+ T cells sorted from blood. The receptors were gathered from a woman aged 18 to 35 in good health. Each CDR3 is given with its conserved first and last residue. The D gene is left open where the match is weak. Clone size is given for some rows only: seen once, a few or many times, or a class if the clone is expanded.

v_call: TRBV7-2
j_call: TRBJ2-3
d_call: .
clone_size: few
cdr3_nt: TGTGCCAGCAGCCCAACAAGGGGTTTGGGGGATACGCAGTATTTT
cdr3_aa: CASSPTRGLGDTQYF

v_call: TRBV10-3
j_call: TRBJ2-3
d_call: .
clone_size: few
cdr3_nt: TGTGCCATCAGGACTCCGACAGATACGCAGTATTTT
cdr3_aa: CAIRTPTDTQYF

v_call: TRBV6-1
j_call: TRBJ2-7
d_call: TRBD2
clone_size: .
cdr3_nt: TGTGCCACCAGCGGGGGGTCCCTGAGCTCCTACGAGCAGTACTTC
cdr3_aa: CATSGGSLSSYEQYF

v_call: TRBV7-2
j_call: TRBJ2-3
d_call: TRBD1
clone_size: many
cdr3_nt: TGTGCCAGCAGCAGGACAGGGGTTGGTACAGATACGCAGTATTTT
cdr3_aa: CASSRTGVGTDTQYF

v_call: TRBV7-8
j_call: TRBJ1-6
d_call: .
clone_size: few
cdr3_nt: TGTGCCAGCAGCTTGGAGGGGATCAATTCACCCCTCCACTTT
cdr3_aa: CASSLEGINSPLHF

v_call: TRBV2
j_call: TRBJ2-3
d_call: TRBD2
clone_size: .
cdr3_nt: TGTGCCAGCAGTGAGTCTAGCGGGAGGGTATCGCAGTATTTT
cdr3_aa: CASSESSGRVSQYF

v_call: TRBV20-1
j_call: TRBJ2-1
d_call: .
clone_size: few
cdr3_nt: TGCAGTGTCCGGGCCTCCTCCTACAATGAGCAGTTCTTC
cdr3_aa: CSVRASSYNEQFF

v_call: TRBV12-3/TRBV12-4
j_call: TRBJ2-1
d_call: TRBD2
clone_size: many
cdr3_nt: TGTGCCAGCATCAAGACTAGCGTGTACAATGAGCAGTTCTTC
cdr3_aa: CASIKTSVYNEQFF

v_call: TRBV12-3/TRBV12-4
j_call: TRBJ1-6
d_call: .
clone_size: many
cdr3_nt: TGTGCCAGCAGTTTGGGGAGCTCCTATAATTCACCCCTCCACTTT
cdr3_aa: CASSLGSSYNSPLHF

v_call: TRBV29-1
j_call: TRBJ2-7
d_call: .
clone_size: .
cdr3_nt: TGCAGCGTTGAAAACCAGGGATCCGAGCAGTACTTC
cdr3_aa: CSVENQGSEQYF

v_call: TRBV5-6
j_call: TRBJ2-2
d_call: .
clone_size: many
cdr3_nt: TGTGCCAGCACCCCCCCGGGGTCGAACACCGGGGAGCTGTTTTTT
cdr3_aa: CASTPPGSNTGELFF

v_call: TRBV4-2
j_call: TRBJ2-5
d_call: .
clone_size: few
cdr3_nt: TGTGCCAGCAGCCCCAGGGAGCAGGACCAAGAGACCCAGTACTTC
cdr3_aa: CASSPREQDQETQYF

v_call: TRBV5-5
j_call: TRBJ2-7
d_call: TRBD1
clone_size: many
cdr3_nt: TGTGCCAGCAGCCAGGGACAGGGGAATTACGAGCAGTACTTC
cdr3_aa: CASSQGQGNYEQYF

v_call: TRBV7-2
j_call: TRBJ2-1
d_call: TRBD2
clone_size: many
cdr3_nt: TGTGCCAGCAGCTTGACCGTAGCGGGGGGGATATTCAATGAGCAGTTCTTC
cdr3_aa: CASSLTVAGGIFNEQFF

v_call: TRBV27
j_call: TRBJ2-7
d_call: .
clone_size: .
cdr3_nt: TGTGCCAGCAGTTTATCCCGCCGGGGGAATAGCGAGCAGTACTTC
cdr3_aa: CASSLSRRGNSEQYF

v_call: TRBV15
j_call: TRBJ1-1
d_call: .
clone_size: few
cdr3_nt: TGTGCCACCAGCAGAGATGGTGGAACTGAAGCTTTCTTT
cdr3_aa: CATSRDGGTEAFF

v_call: TRBV7-9
j_call: TRBJ1-4
d_call: .
clone_size: few
cdr3_nt: TGTGCCAGCTCCCCCCTGGATGAAAAACTGTTTTTT
cdr3_aa: CASSPLDEKLFF

v_call: TRBV7-8
j_call: TRBJ2-2
d_call: TRBD1
clone_size: few
cdr3_nt: TGTGCCAGCAGCTTAGCGACAGGGGGGACCGGGGAGCTGTTTTTT
cdr3_aa: CASSLATGGTGELFF

v_call: TRBV20-1
j_call: TRBJ2-7
d_call: .
clone_size: .
cdr3_nt: TGCAGTGCTACCGGGAGGGACAGGACGCTTCTAGGAGGGGAGCAGTACTTC
cdr3_aa: CSATGRDRTLLGGEQYF

v_call: TRBV29-1
j_call: TRBJ2-2
d_call: .
clone_size: few
cdr3_nt: TGCAGCGTTTCTAGAGAGGGGCCTTCGAGCACCGGGGAGCTGTTTTTT
cdr3_aa: CSVSREGPSSTGELFF

v_call: TRBV2
j_call: TRBJ2-7
d_call: .
clone_size: many
cdr3_nt: TGTGCCAGCAGTGAATTCGCCGACAGGCCGAGCTCCTACGAGCAGTACTTC
cdr3_aa: CASSEFADRPSSYEQYF

v_call: TRBV4-1
j_call: TRBJ2-7
d_call: .
clone_size: many
cdr3_nt: TGCGCCAGCAGCCAAGATCGGCTAGTCCCCTACGAGCAGTACTTC
cdr3_aa: CASSQDRLVPYEQYF

v_call: TRBV7-9
j_call: TRBJ2-1
d_call: .
clone_size: many
cdr3_nt: TGTGCCAGCAGCTTAGTCTCGTCGACGGCTGAGCAGTTCTTC
cdr3_aa: CASSLVSSTAEQFF

v_call: TRBV6-5
j_call: TRBJ2-5
d_call: .
clone_size: many
cdr3_nt: TGTGCCAGCAGTTACTCGGGGGAGACCCAGTACTTC
cdr3_aa: CASSYSGETQYF

v_call: TRBV6-4
j_call: TRBJ1-1
d_call: .
clone_size: few
cdr3_nt: TGTGCCAGCAGTGACGCGCAGGGTACTGAAGCTTTCTTT
cdr3_aa: CASSDAQGTEAFF

v_call: TRBV20-1
j_call: TRBJ2-7
d_call: .
clone_size: .
cdr3_nt: TGCAGTGCTTCCCACCCGCTTTGGAGCGAGCAGTACTTC
cdr3_aa: CSASHPLWSEQYF

v_call: TRBV5-6
j_call: TRBJ2-7
d_call: .
clone_size: .
cdr3_nt: TGTGCCAGCAGCCCAGCCAGTAACGCCGAGCAGTACTTC
cdr3_aa: CASSPASNAEQYF

v_call: TRBV6-2/TRBV6-3
j_call: TRBJ2-5
d_call: .
clone_size: .
cdr3_nt: TGTGCCAGCAGTTATGGATGGGAGGAGACCCAGTACTTC
cdr3_aa: CASSYGWEETQYF

v_call: TRBV12-3/TRBV12-4
j_call: TRBJ2-7
d_call: TRBD1
clone_size: few
cdr3_nt: TGTGCCAGCAGTCTTCCAGGGGGCGGCTACGAGCAGTACTTC
cdr3_aa: CASSLPGGGYEQYF